A selection of T cell receptor beta chains follows, all from one sample in a study of cytomegalovirus exposure and HLA in healthy donors. TCRdb keeps only in-frame clones here, not all; method: immunoSEQ multiplex PCR. The sample lists about 120,000 clones; about 72% were seen once. The specimen was PBMCs. Receptor source: a middle-aged man in good health and CMV-seropositive. Each CDR3 is given with its conserved first and last residue. The D gene is left open where the match is weak. Clone sizes are given selectively: once, few, many, or a class where the clone is expanded.

d_call	clone_size	v_call	j_call	cdr3_nt	cdr3_aa
TRBD1	.	TRBV11-2	TRBJ2-1	TGTGCCAGCAGCTTAGACCGGGACAGGGGCTCCTACAATGAGCAGTTCTTC	CASSLDRDRGSYNEQFF
TRBD1	.	TRBV27	TRBJ1-2	TGTGCCAGCAGCCGGGACAGCGCATATAACTATGGCTACACCTTC	CASSRDSAYNYGYTF
TRBD1	once	TRBV4-3	TRBJ1-3	TGCGCCAGCAGCCATCTCGGACAGGGTGGAAACACCATATATTTT	CASSHLGQGGNTIYF
.	.	TRBV9	TRBJ1-5	TGTGCCAGCAGCGTAGACGGAGGGACCCCCGGCACAGTTCAGCCCCAGCATTTT	CASSVDGGTPGTVQPQHF
TRBD2	few	TRBV19	TRBJ2-2	TGTGCCACCGGGGGAGGGCTCTCCCCATCGGCCGGGGAGCTGTTTTTT	CATGGGLSPSAGELFF
TRBD1	.	TRBV5-4	TRBJ2-5	TGTGCCAGCAGGAGGACAGGGTCGGAAGAGACCCAGTACTTC	CASRRTGSEETQYF
.	few	TRBV6-4	TRBJ1-1	TGTGCCACCCCGGCCGGGACTTATGTGGCGAACACTGAAGCTTTCTTT	CATPAGTYVANTEAFF
TRBD1	.	TRBV10-3	TRBJ1-1	TGTGCCATCAGTGACCTGGGACAGGGCGTGCGAGTCACTGAAGCTTTCTTT	CAISDLGQGVRVTEAFF
.	.	TRBV11-3	TRBJ2-1	TGTGCCAGCAGCGCGGGGGCGGGTTCCTACAATGAGCAGTTCTTC	CASSAGAGSYNEQFF
TRBD1	.	TRBV19	TRBJ2-7	TGTGCCAGTAGTCCCGGGACAGGGAGAAGGTACGAGCAGTACTTC	CASSPGTGRRYEQYF
TRBD1	few	TRBV7-9	TRBJ1-1	TGTGCCAGCAGCCCGACAGGGGGGAACACTGAAGCTTTCTTT	CASSPTGGNTEAFF
.	.	TRBV5-1	TRBJ2-1	TGCGCCAGCCTCAGGGAGGCTCGCGGCGAGAATGAGCAGTTCTTC	CASLREARGENEQFF
TRBD1	.	TRBV2	TRBJ1-2	TGTGCCAGCAGTGAAGTAGGACAGGGTAACTATGGCTACACCTTC	CASSEVGQGNYGYTF
.	.	TRBV6-4	TRBJ1-1	TGTGCCAGCAGTGAGTTCAGGAACACTGAAGCTTTCTTT	CASSEFRNTEAFF